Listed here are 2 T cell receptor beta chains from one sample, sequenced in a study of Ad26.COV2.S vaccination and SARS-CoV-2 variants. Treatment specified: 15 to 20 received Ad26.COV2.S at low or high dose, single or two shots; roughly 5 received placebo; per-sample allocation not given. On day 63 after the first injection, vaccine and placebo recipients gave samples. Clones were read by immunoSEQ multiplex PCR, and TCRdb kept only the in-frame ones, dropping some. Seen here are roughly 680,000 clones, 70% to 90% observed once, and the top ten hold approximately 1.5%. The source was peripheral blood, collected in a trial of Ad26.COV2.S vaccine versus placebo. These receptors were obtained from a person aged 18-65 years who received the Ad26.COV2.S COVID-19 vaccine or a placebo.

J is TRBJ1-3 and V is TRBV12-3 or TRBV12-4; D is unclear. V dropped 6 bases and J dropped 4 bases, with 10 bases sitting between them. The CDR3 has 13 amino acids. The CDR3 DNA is TGTGCCAGCAGCCCCAACGGGGGAAACACCATATATTTT. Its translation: CASSPNGGNTIYF.

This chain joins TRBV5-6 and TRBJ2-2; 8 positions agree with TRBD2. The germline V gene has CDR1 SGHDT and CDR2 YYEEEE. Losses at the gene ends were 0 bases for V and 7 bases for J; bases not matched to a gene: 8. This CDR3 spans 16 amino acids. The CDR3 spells CASSLGLGTRGGELFF. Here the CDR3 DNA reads TGTGCCAGCAGCTTGGGACTCGGGACTAGAGGCGGGGAGCTGTTTTTT.